The T cell receptor (beta chain) described here comes from a study of tumor and adjacent non-tumor tissue in lung cancer. About the study: The cohort had about a dozen adenocarcinoma, a couple of squamous cell and 1 small cell patients. Each sample yielded millions of productive TCRbeta reads on average. Study-wide results and limits: Compared with tumor, normal lung showed significantly lower TCR diversity.

With regard to this clonotype: The antigen is not known. No conserved phenylalanine or tryptophan is present at the end of the CDR3, so a read error is the likely explanation.

Trimming left V 5 bases short and J 8 bases short, with 18 bases between. Per germline, CDR1 SGHAT and CDR2 FQNNGV. There are 15 residues in the CDR3. No cell sorting was done before RNA was extracted from the tissue. This non-tumor lung sample came from over 3 cm beyond the tumor edge. Three rounds of nested PCR, following a modified ARM-PCR protocol, produced the TCRbeta library. MiXCR, applied by TCRdb to the multiplex PCR reads, yields one record per CDR3 protein. The data show around 80,000 distinct CDR3 sequences, 76% seen once. The rearrangement links TRBV11-2 to TRBJ2-2; D may be TRBD1 (5 bases). The clonotype comes from a man aged 65 to 79 with non-small cell lung cancer. What was sequenced was distant non-tumor lung tissue. CDR3 sequence (DNA): TGTGCCAGCAGCCCAGCCCAAAGGGGCACTGGGGAGCTGTTTTCT. It specifies CASSPAQRGTGELFS.